This T cell receptor beta chain was observed in a study of blood T cell repertoires in COVID-19. Turning to the study itself: Samples came from the United States, Italy and Spain, spanning acute and convalescent COVID-19. Sample material is recorded as cDNA or gDNA derived from T cells, B-cell-depleted T cells, or PBMCs.

Original methodology: By means of reference gene primer amplification, nucleated cell counts were estimated. Assay used: immunoSEQ multiplex PCR; TCRdb lists only in-frame clones, some missing. V and J calls and clone size are as listed in that table; D and trimming were resolved from the DNA. The sample has 200,000 to 300,000 clones, roughly 80% seen once; the top ten hold roughly 7.9%. Unmatched junction bases numbered 7, after V lost 4 bases and J lost 1 base. Germline CDR1 is SGHRS and CDR2 is YFSETQ. CDR3 length: 15 residues. The chain carries TRBV5-1 and TRBJ1-1; TRBD1 matches at 7 bases. The receptor comes from a woman older than 75 with acute or convalescent COVID-19. Sequencing used peripheral blood. The CDR3 spells CASSQRDRQNTEAFF. The CDR3 DNA is TGCGCCAGCAGCCAGAGGGACAGACAGAACACTGAAGCTTTCTTT.